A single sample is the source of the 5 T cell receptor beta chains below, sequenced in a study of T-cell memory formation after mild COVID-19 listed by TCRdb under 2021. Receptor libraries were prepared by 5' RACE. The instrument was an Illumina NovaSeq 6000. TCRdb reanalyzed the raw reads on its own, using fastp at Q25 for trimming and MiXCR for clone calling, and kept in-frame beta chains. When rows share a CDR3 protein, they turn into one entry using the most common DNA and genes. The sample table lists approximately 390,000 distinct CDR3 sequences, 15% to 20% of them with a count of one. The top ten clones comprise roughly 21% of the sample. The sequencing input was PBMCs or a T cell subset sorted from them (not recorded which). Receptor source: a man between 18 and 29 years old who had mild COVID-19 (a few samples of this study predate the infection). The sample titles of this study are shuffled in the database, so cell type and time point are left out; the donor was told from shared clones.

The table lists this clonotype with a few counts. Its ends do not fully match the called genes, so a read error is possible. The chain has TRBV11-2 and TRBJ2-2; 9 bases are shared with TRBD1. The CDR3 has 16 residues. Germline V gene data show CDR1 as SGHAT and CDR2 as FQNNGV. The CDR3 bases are TGTGCCAGCAGTTTAGAAGGGACAGGGTTCACCGGGGAGCTGTTTTTT. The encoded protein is CASSLEGTGFTGELFF.

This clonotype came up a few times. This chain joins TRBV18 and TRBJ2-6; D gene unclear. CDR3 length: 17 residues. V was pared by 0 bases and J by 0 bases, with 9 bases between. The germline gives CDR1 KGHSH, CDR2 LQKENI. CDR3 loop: CASSPPGYYSGANVLTF. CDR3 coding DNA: TGTGCCAGCTCACCACCAGGTTATTACTCTGGGGCCAACGTCCTGACTTTC.

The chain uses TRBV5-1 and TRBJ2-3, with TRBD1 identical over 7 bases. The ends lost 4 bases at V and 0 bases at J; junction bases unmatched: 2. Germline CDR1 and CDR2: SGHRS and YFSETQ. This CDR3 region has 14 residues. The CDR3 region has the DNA TGCGCCAGCAGCGACAGGGCTAGCACAGATACGCAGTATTTT. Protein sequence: CASSDRASTDTQYF.

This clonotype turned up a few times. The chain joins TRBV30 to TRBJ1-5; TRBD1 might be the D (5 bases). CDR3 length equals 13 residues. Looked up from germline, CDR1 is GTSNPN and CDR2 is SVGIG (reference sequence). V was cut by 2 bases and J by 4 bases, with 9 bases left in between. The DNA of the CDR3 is TGTGCCTGGAGTCGGGCAGGGAATCAGCCCCAGCATTTT. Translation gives CAWSRAGNQPQHF.

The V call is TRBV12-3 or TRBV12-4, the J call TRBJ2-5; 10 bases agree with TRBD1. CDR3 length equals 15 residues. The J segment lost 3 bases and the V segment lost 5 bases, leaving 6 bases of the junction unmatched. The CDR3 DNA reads TGTGCCAGCAGTAGACCGGGACAGGGGAAAGAGACCCAGTACTTC. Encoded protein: CASSRPGQGKETQYF.